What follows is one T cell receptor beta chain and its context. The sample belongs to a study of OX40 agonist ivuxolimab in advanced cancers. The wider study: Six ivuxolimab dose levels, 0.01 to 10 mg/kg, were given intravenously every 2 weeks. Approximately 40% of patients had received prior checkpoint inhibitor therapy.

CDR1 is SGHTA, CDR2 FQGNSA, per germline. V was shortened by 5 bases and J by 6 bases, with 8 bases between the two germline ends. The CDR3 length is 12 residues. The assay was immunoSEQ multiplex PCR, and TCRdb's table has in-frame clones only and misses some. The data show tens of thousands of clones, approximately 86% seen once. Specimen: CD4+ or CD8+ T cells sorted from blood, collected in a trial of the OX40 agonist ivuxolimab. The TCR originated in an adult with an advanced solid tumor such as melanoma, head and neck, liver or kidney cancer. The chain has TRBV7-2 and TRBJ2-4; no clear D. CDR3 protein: CASSRDRNIQYF. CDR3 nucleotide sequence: TGTGCCAGCAGCCGAGATAGAAACATTCAGTACTTC.